One and the same sample provided the 23 T cell receptor beta chains below, sequenced in a study of blood T cell repertoires in COVID-19 (dated by TCRdb to the early 2020s). Library construction relied on the immunoSEQ multiplex PCR assay. Imported from immuneACCESS, the table was reduced by TCRdb to in-frame sequences with V and J called. These copies leave out some clones; in studies compared against another copy, an unresolved V gene accounts for under half, and the cause of the remainder is not known. The sample includes hundreds of thousands of clones, with approximately 78% observed a single time. Around 5% of the sample goes to the ten largest clones. Sequencing input: PBMCs or T cells enriched from blood (not recorded which). All receptors come from a man aged 35 to 55 who had been exposed to COVID-19.

The genes are TRBV4-1 and TRBJ2-3; D may be TRBD2 (5 bases). The CDR3 is 17 amino acids. Deletions cut 0 bases from V and 0 bases from J, with 13 bases between. Germline CDR1 MGHRA, CDR2 YSYEKL. The DNA of the CDR3 is TGCGCCAGCAGCCAAGATAGGGAGAAATCTAGCACAGATACGCAGTATTTT. This codes for CASSQDREKSSTDTQYF.

This chain links TRBV23-1 with TRBJ2-1; possible D gene TRBD1, 6 bases. TRBV23-1 is treated as an ORF (open reading frame) with a function not yet certain. The CDR3 totals 16 residues. V dropped 4 bases and J dropped 6 bases, with 19 bases sitting between them. In DNA form, the CDR3 reads TGCGCCAGCAGTCCAGCGGACAGTGCTTTTAGCAATGAGCAGTTCTTC. It specifies CASSPADSAFSNEQFF.

Here the CDR3 reads CASKNVGEAYNEQFF. CDR3 DNA sequence: TGTGCCAGTAAAAACGTGGGAGAGGCCTACAATGAGCAGTTCTTC. V usage is TRBV19 and J usage is TRBJ2-1; D may be TRBD2 (5 bases). The germline V and J ends were trimmed by 7 bases and 2 bases, with 15 bases remaining between them. This CDR3 has 15 amino acids. The germline CDR1 and CDR2 sequences are LNHDA and SQIVND (reference sequence).

The chain joins TRBV25-1 to TRBJ2-2; tentative D call: TRBD2 (5 bases). CDR3 length: 17 amino acids. V was clipped by 6 bases and J by 3 bases, with 20 bases between them. Germline V gene sequence: CDR1 MGHDK, CDR2 SYGVNS. CDR3 loop: CASSPPGMGSYTGELFF. CDR3 DNA sequence: TGTGCCAGCAGCCCCCCCGGGATGGGATCCTACACCGGGGAGCTGTTTTTT.

This sequence joins TRBV6-5 and TRBJ2-1, with 7 bases that match TRBD2. This CDR3 spans 15 amino acids. The V segment lost 7 bases and the J segment 6 bases; nucleotides outside the gene matches: 12. CDR1 MNHEY and CDR2 SVGAGI come from the germline V gene. In DNA, the CDR3 is TGTGCCAGCACCGACGGCCTCCTAGCGGTCAATGAGCAGTTCTTC. Protein sequence: CASTDGLLAVNEQFF.

The V gene is TRBV5-6, the J gene TRBJ2-7; D may be TRBD1 (5 bases). Germline V gene sequence: CDR1 SGHDT, CDR2 YYEEEE. Trimming took off 3 bases at V and 6 bases at J, with 10 bases between the two ends. This CDR3 contains 12 residues. In DNA, the CDR3 is TGTGCCAGCAGCTACGCCCAGGGCGAGCAGTACTTC. It encodes CASSYAQGEQYF.

There are a few counts of this clone. The genes are TRBV15 and TRBJ1-3; 9 bases line up with TRBD1. Germline V lookup: CDR1 LNHNV, CDR2 YYDKDF (reference sequence). The CDR3 length is 16 residues. With 1 base clipped from V and 4 bases from J, the junction kept 5 bases outside the gene matches. The CDR3 DNA is TGTGCCACCAGCAGAGCTCCCGGGACAGGGGGAAACACCATATATTTT. It translates to CATSRAPGTGGNTIYF.

The chain employs TRBV2 and TRBJ2-1; D possibly corresponds to TRBD2 (6 bases). Germline CDR1 SNHLY, CDR2 FYNNEI. With 6 bases removed from V and 0 bases from J, the gap between germline ends came to 12 bases. This CDR3 is 15 amino acids long. CDR3 protein: CASSVGSGSYNEQFF. The CDR3 nucleotides read TGTGCCAGCAGCGTCGGGAGCGGCTCCTACAATGAGCAGTTCTTC.

This clone was counted a single time. The chain links TRBV5-4 to TRBJ1-2, with D perhaps TRBD1 (5 bases). Per the germline V gene, CDR1 is SGHNT and CDR2 is YYREEE (reference sequence). The CDR3 is 14 amino acids. Trimming left V 5 bases short and J 0 bases short, with 11 bases between. The CDR3 loop is CASRRGVANYGYTF. CDR3 DNA: TGTGCCAGCAGACGGGGGGTAGCTAACTATGGCTACACCTTC.

This chain connects TRBV10-3 to TRBJ2-7; TRBD1 aligns across 7 bases. Germline assignment: CDR1 ENHRY and CDR2 SYGVKD. The CDR3 runs to 11 residues. Unmatched junction bases numbered 4, after V lost 11 bases and J lost 3 bases. The CDR3 reads CAVGQYYEQYF. In DNA, the CDR3 is TGTGCCGTGGGACAGTACTACGAGCAGTACTTC.

The rearrangement joins TRBV4-1 to TRBJ1-2; 8 bases agree with TRBD1. The V segment lost 3 bases and the J segment 7 bases; nucleotides outside the gene matches: 10. This CDR3 is 15 amino acids long. Germline CDR1 is MGHRA and CDR2 is YSYEKL. The chain's CDR3 is CASSQWGNRGIGYTF. In nucleotides, the CDR3 is TGCGCCAGCAGCCAGTGGGGGAACAGGGGGATTGGCTACACCTTC.

The chain joins TRBV11-2 to TRBJ2-1, with 8 nucleotides matching TRBD2. Germline CDR1 SGHAT, CDR2 FQNNGV. J gave up 8 bases and V 2 bases, and 14 bases lay outside the gene matches. The CDR3 sequence is 17 residues long. CDR3 loop: CASSLNGASGPWDEQFF. In nucleotides, the CDR3 is TGTGCCAGCAGCTTAAATGGGGCTAGCGGGCCGTGGGATGAGCAGTTCTTC.

This chain joins TRBV4-1 and TRBJ1-6; TRBD1 is a possible D gene (5 bases). Trimming shortened V by 2 bases and J by 6 bases, and 14 bases separated the two germline ends. This CDR3 comprises 16 residues. The germline gives CDR1 MGHRA, CDR2 YSYEKL. CDR3 amino acids: CASSQTTVPGNSPLHF. The CDR3 DNA sequence: TGCGCCAGCAGCCAAACGACAGTTCCGGGTAATTCACCCCTCCACTTT.

J is TRBJ2-3 and V is TRBV5-1; 12 bases map to TRBD2. CDR1 is SGHRS and CDR2 is YFSETQ in the germline V gene. This CDR3 is 16 amino acids long. The ends lost 4 bases at V and 2 bases at J; junction bases unmatched: 5. DNA of the CDR3: TGCGCCAGCAGCCATGGACTAGCGGGAACCACAGATACGCAGTATTTT. This gives the protein CASSHGLAGTTDTQYF.

The chain links TRBV3-1 (or the pseudogene TRBV3-2) to TRBJ2-3; 7 bases are a match to TRBD1. CDR1 is LGHDT and CDR2 is YNNKEL in the germline V gene (reference sequence). There are 14 residues in the CDR3. V dropped 3 bases and J dropped 1; count of bases not matched to a gene: 1. This CDR3 reads CASSHDRGTDTQYF. DNA for the CDR3: TGTGCCAGCAGCCATGACAGGGGCACAGATACGCAGTATTTT.

The chain employs TRBV7-9 and TRBJ2-2; D gene uncertain. Between the trimmed V and J ends, which lost 5 bases and 8 bases, there was a span of 12 bases. CDR1 SEHNR and CDR2 FQNEAQ come from the germline V gene (reference sequence). This CDR3 comprises 13 residues. CDR3 sequence: CASSPKKLGELFF. CDR3 coding DNA: TGTGCCAGCAGCCCCAAAAAGCTGGGGGAGCTGTTTTTT. Together with reference TRBV7-9 and TRBJ2-2, the CDR3 gives the full variable domain: DTGVSQNPRHKITKRGQNVTFRCDPISEHNRLYWYRQTLGQGPEFLTYFQNEAQLEKSRLLSDRFSAERPKGSFSTLEIQRTEQGDSAMYLCASSPKKLGELFFGEGSRLTVL.

This chain links TRBV7-3 with TRBJ1-6; TRBD1 is a possible D gene (6 bases). This CDR3 has 16 amino acids. Trimming cost V 5 bases and J 8 bases, with 19 bases left between them. The germline gives CDR1 SGHTA, CDR2 FQGTGA. CDR3 nucleotide sequence: TGTGCCAGCAGCCTAGACCCCAGGGGCGGGTATTCACCCCTCCACTTT. Its protein product is CASSLDPRGGYSPLHF.

The chain recombines TRBV19 with TRBJ1-2; D is undetermined. The germline gives CDR1 LNHDA, CDR2 SQIVND (reference sequence). This CDR3 comprises 16 residues. The ends were cut back, 4 bases at V and 5 bases at J, with 20 bases in the middle. This CDR3 is CASSRARDWAEYGYTF. The CDR3 nucleotides read TGTGCCAGTAGTAGGGCGCGCGATTGGGCCGAGTATGGCTACACCTTC.

Concerning this clone: The junction and the germline gene differ at one end; a read error may be behind it. This chain joins TRBV29-1 and TRBJ1-1; TRBD1 might be the D (5 bases). Germline lookup yields CDR1 SQVTM and CDR2 ANQGSEA. The CDR3 totals 11 residues. The CDR3 protein is CSVGPAKGRLF. The CDR3 bases are TGCAGCGTTGGACCTGCTAAGGGGCGTCTCTTT. The variable domain in full, with the rest retrieved from reference TRBV29-1 and TRBJ1-1, is SAVISQKPSRDICQRGTSLTIQCQVDSQVTMMFWYRQQPGQSLTLIATANQGSEATYESGFVIDKFPISRPNLTFSTLTVSNMSPEDSSIYLCSVGPAKGRLFGQGTRLTVV.

The chain carries TRBV7-6 and TRBJ1-6; possible D gene TRBD1, 6 bases. The germline CDR1 and CDR2 sequences are SGHVS and FNYEAQ. V was pared by 0 bases and J by 6 bases, with 9 bases between. This CDR3 contains 15 residues. CDR3 DNA: TGTGCCAGCAGCTTAGCGGGGGCAGGTAATTCACCCCTCCACTTT. As protein: CASSLAGAGNSPLHF.

The CDR3 sequence: CASSFPGTGGADTQYF. DNA of the CDR3: TGTGCCAGCAGCTTCCCCGGGACAGGGGGCGCGGATACGCAGTATTTT. V usage is TRBV7-9 and J usage is TRBJ2-3; 12 bases line up with TRBD1. Germline assignment: CDR1 SEHNR and CDR2 FQNEAQ (reference sequence). This CDR3 is built from 16 residues. V lost 3 bases and J lost 6; bases outside the gene matches: 7.

This chain uses TRBV7-3 with TRBJ2-1; 11 bases are shared with TRBD2. With V trimmed by 4 bases and J by 5 bases, 4 bases remained unmatched. The germline CDR1 and CDR2 sequences are SGHTA and FQGTGA. The CDR3 is made up of 15 amino acids. This CDR3 reads CASSSGTSGHNEQFF. The CDR3 DNA reads TGTGCCAGCAGCTCCGGGACTAGCGGACACAATGAGCAGTTCTTC.

The rearrangement joins TRBV4-1 to TRBJ2-3; 9 bases are a match to TRBD2. V shed 2 bases, J shed 0 bases, and the junction held 12 bases outside the gene matches. The CDR3 has 19 amino acids. CDR1 is MGHRA, CDR2 YSYEKL, per germline. CDR3 protein: CASSQYGLAPSLSTDTQYF. CDR3 coding DNA: TGCGCCAGCAGCCAATACGGACTAGCGCCCTCGTTAAGCACAGATACGCAGTATTTT.